Shown below are 24 T cell receptor beta chains from a single sample sequenced in a study of read filtering for tumor transcriptome and immune sequencing. From roughly 400 ng of RNA, a library with molecular barcoded alpha/delta and beta/gamma adaptors was made. MiXCR was run by TCRdb on the reads, yielding one entry per CDR3 protein. The sample lists roughly 56,000 distinct CDR3 sequences, around 21% occurring once. Sequenced sample: a population of CD138-negative cells sorted from bone marrow. All receptors come from a donor over 35 with multiple myeloma.

CDR3 coding DNA: TGTGCCATCTCCCCAGGGCTGATGGAGACCCAGTACTTC. Translation gives CAISPGLMETQYF. J is TRBJ2-5 and V is TRBV10-3; tentatively, D is TRBD1 (5 bases). Germline assignment: CDR1 ENHRY and CDR2 SYGVKD. CDR3 length: 13 residues. Trimming stripped 8 bases from V and 5 bases from J, with 15 bases between.

The chain combines TRBV7-9 with TRBJ1-3, with 7 nucleotides matching TRBD1. The V and J ends lost 6 bases and 2 bases, in that order; junction bases with no gene match: 4. Germline V CDR1 and CDR2: SEHNR, FQNEAQ (reference sequence). This CDR3 contains 14 residues. The CDR3 DNA is TGTGCCAGCAGAGGGGGCCGCGCTGGAAACACCATATATTTT. As protein: CASRGGRAGNTIYF. Complete variable domain (other parts from reference TRBV7-9 and TRBJ1-3): DTGVSQNPRHKITKRGQNVTFRCDPISEHNRLYWYRQTLGQGPEFLTYFQNEAQLEKSRLLSDRFSAERPKGSFSTLEIQRTEQGDSAMYLCASRGGRAGNTIYFGEGSWLTVV.

This clonotype was counted between two and nine times. The rearrangement joins TRBV7-2 to TRBJ1-5; D gene uncertain. From germline, CDR1 is SGHTA and CDR2 FQGNSA. CDR3 size: 16 residues. Trimming cost V 2 bases and J 6 bases, with 17 bases left between them. The CDR3 loop is CASSLKGGSLSQPQHF. The DNA of the CDR3 is TGTGCCAGCAGCTTAAAAGGAGGCAGTCTAAGTCAGCCCCAGCATTTT. Based on the CDR3 plus reference TRBV7-2 and TRBJ1-5, the full variable domain is GAGVSQSPSNKVTEKGKDVELRCDPISGHTALYWYRQSLGQGLEFLIYFQGNSAPDKSGLPSDRFSAERTGGSVSTLTIQRTQQEDSAVYLCASSLKGGSLSQPQHFGDGTRLSIL.

In this sample, this clonotype turned up a few times. V is TRBV30 and J is TRBJ2-5, with 10 bases identical to TRBD2. The CDR3 spans 17 residues. Per germline, CDR1 GTSNPN and CDR2 SVGIG (reference sequence). J gave up 1 base and V 1 base, and 9 bases lay outside the gene matches. The CDR3 coding sequence is TGTGCCTGGAGTGGAGATTCTAGCGGGGGCTCCCAAGAGACCCAGTACTTC. Translation: CAWSGDSSGGSQETQYF.

J is TRBJ1-5 and V is TRBV4-1; weak D call: TRBD1 (6 bases). Germline V gene lookup returns CDR1 MGHRA and CDR2 YSYEKL. Trimming shortened V by 3 bases and J by 5 bases, and 17 bases separated the two germline ends. This CDR3 is built from 16 residues. The CDR3: CASSHPTGGAYQPQHF. The CDR3 DNA sequence: TGCGCCAGCAGCCACCCGACCGGGGGGGCGTATCAGCCCCAGCATTTT.

This clonotype was counted ten times or more. The chain combines TRBV3-1 with TRBJ2-2, with D possibly TRBD2 on 7 matching bases. V was shortened by 4 bases and J by 5 bases, with 11 bases between the two germline ends. There are 14 residues in the CDR3. Germline V gives CDR1 LGHDT, CDR2 YNNKEL (reference sequence). CDR3 sequence reads: CASSREGVTGELFF. In DNA form, the CDR3 reads TGTGCCAGCAGCCGGGAGGGGGTAACCGGGGAGCTGTTTTTT. The variable domain in full, completed from reference TRBV3-1 and TRBJ2-2, reads DTAVSQTPKYLVTQMGNDKSIKCEQNLGHDTMYWYKQDSKKFLKIMFSYNNKELIINETVPNRFSPKSPDKAHLNLHINSLELGDSAVYFCASSREGVTGELFFGEGSRLTVL.

Many counts were recorded for this clonotype. The chain combines TRBV10-3 with TRBJ2-3; D is possibly TRBD2 (7 bases). The germline V gene encodes CDR1 ENHRY and CDR2 SYGVKD. V dropped 0 bases and J dropped 5 bases, with 15 bases sitting between them. The CDR3 contains 16 residues. The DNA for the CDR3 is TGTGCCATCAGTGAGTCGAAAGGGGGGGCTGAAGATACGCAGTATTTT. This sequence encodes CAISESKGGAEDTQYF.

This clonotype came up many times. V gene TRBV6-1 combines with J gene TRBJ1-1, with TRBD1 as a possible D gene (6 bases). Per germline, CDR1 MNHNS and CDR2 SASEGT. This CDR3 has 14 residues. Trimming pared 5 bases from V and 4 bases from J, leaving 14 bases between. The DNA for the CDR3 is TGTGCCAGCAGTCTAACAGGGTTGGGCACTGAAGCTTTCTTT. Translating it yields CASSLTGLGTEAFF.

The genes are TRBV14 and TRBJ2-5, with D uncertain. The germline V and J ends were trimmed by 4 bases and 5 bases, with 17 bases remaining between them. This CDR3 has 15 residues. The germline CDR1 and CDR2 sequences are SGHDN and FVKESK. CDR3 region: CASSRPSRARETQYF. CDR3 coding DNA: TGTGCCAGCAGCCGGCCCTCACGGGCTAGGGAGACCCAGTACTTC.

This chain links TRBV20-1 with TRBJ2-3; D is unresolved. V lost 5 bases and J lost 1, with 13 bases in between. The CDR3 is made up of 14 amino acids. Germline V gene lookup returns CDR1 DFQATT and CDR2 SNEGSKA (reference sequence). CDR3 DNA sequence: TGCAGTGCTGCCGGACCGCGTGGCACAGATACGCAGTATTTT. Translation gives CSAAGPRGTDTQYF.

This clonotype was observed at least ten times. This chain connects TRBV5-6 to TRBJ2-3; D gene uncertain. The CDR3 sequence is 15 residues long. CDR1 and CDR2 (germline): SGHDT, YYEEEE. Deletions cut 4 bases from V and 0 bases from J, with 12 bases between. CDR3 bases: TGTGCCAGCAGCCCCGGGCAGGTTAGCACAGATACGCAGTATTTT. This gives the protein CASSPGQVSTDTQYF.

This clonotype was detected many times. Here the CDR3 DNA reads TGTGCCAGCAGCTTAGAGACCGACACTGAAGCTTTCTTT. It encodes CASSLETDTEAFF. The chain employs TRBV7-8 and TRBJ1-1; D is unclear. The CDR3 has 13 residues. Trimming shortened V by 1 base and J by 3 bases, and 6 bases separated the two germline ends. In germline, CDR1 is SGHVS, CDR2 FQNEAQ.

Note on this clonotype: Since a much larger clone is just one base distant, this may be a read error. The J gene is TRBJ2-5, the V gene TRBV20-1, with 14 bases fitting TRBD2. The germline V gene has CDR1 DFQATT and CDR2 SNEGSKA (reference sequence). The CDR3 has 14 residues. CDR3 residues: CGARLAGGRETQYF. The CDR3 nucleotides read TGCGGTGCTAGACTAGCGGGGGGGCGAGAGACCCAGTACTTC.

This clonotype occurred many times. The chain is built from TRBV25-1 and TRBJ1-4; D possibly corresponds to TRBD1 (5 bases). V was shortened by 3 bases and J by 7 bases, with 12 bases between the two germline ends. CDR3 length equals 14 residues. The germline gives CDR1 MGHDK, CDR2 SYGVNS. CDR3 bases: TGTGCCAGCAGTGACCAGGGAAGAGGTGAAAAACTGTTTTTT. It translates to CASSDQGRGEKLFF.

V is TRBV11-2 and J is TRBJ2-1, with TRBD2 matching over 13 bases. In germline, CDR1 is SGHAT, CDR2 FQNNGV. Trimming took 4 bases from V and 4 from J; bases not matched to a gene: 10. The CDR3 is made up of 18 amino acids. The DNA for the CDR3 is TGTGCCAGCAGCTCCGGACTAGCGGGAGAGGGGCGGTACAATGAGCAGTTCTTC. Translating gives CASSSGLAGEGRYNEQFF.

The chain combines TRBV5-1 with TRBJ2-3; TRBD2 matches 10 bases. CDR1 is SGHRS and CDR2 is YFSETQ in the germline V gene. After removal of 0 bases from V and 11 bases from J, the junction contained 12 bases not matched to a gene. The CDR3 contains 16 residues. In DNA form, the CDR3 reads TGCGCCAGCAGCTTGGGACTAGCGGGCGGCCTAGTGGAGCAGTATTTT. This translates into CASSLGLAGGLVEQYF.

This clonotype has ten or more counts. V gene TRBV11-2 combines with J gene TRBJ1-1; perhaps TRBD1 as D (5 bases). Per germline, CDR1 SGHAT and CDR2 FQNNGV. Trimming stripped 3 bases from V and 1 base from J, with 18 bases between. The CDR3 sequence is 17 residues long. The CDR3 DNA reads as TGTGCCAGCAGCTTGGGGGGAGGACGAGACCCGAACACTGAAGCTTTCTTT. Translated: CASSLGGGRDPNTEAFF.

About this clonotype itself: This may be a read error: a much more frequent sequence differs by one nucleotide. The chain recombines TRBV19 with TRBJ2-5; 8 bases agree with TRBD1. This CDR3 comprises 12 residues. CDR1 is LNHDA and CDR2 is SQIVND in the germline V gene (reference sequence). CDR3 amino acids: CAGSTGGETQYF. The CDR3 DNA is TGTGCCGGTAGCACAGGGGGAGAGACCCAGTACTTC.

There are a few counts of this clonotype. It is likely a read error: a sequence one base away is far more abundant. Since no conserved phenylalanine or tryptophan closes the CDR3, a read error is the likely cause. The rearrangement uses TRBV6-5 and TRBJ2-1, with TRBD1 matching 8 bases. Germline V gives CDR1 MNHEY, CDR2 SVGAGI. Trimming took 11 bases from V and 5 from J; bases not matched to a gene: 2. The length of the CDR3 is 11 residues. CDR3 nucleotides: TGTGCCGGACAGGGACACAATGAGCAGTTCCTC. Amino acid sequence: CAGQGHNEQFL.

The genes are TRBV19 and TRBJ1-5; TRBD1 might be the D (5 bases). This CDR3 spans 14 amino acids. Germline lookup yields CDR1 LNHDA and CDR2 SQIVND (reference sequence). Trimming cost V 5 bases and J 2 bases, with 10 bases left between them. The CDR3 coding sequence is TGTGCCAGTAGTCTCCCGGGGGGCAATCAGCCCCAGCATTTT. Translation: CASSLPGGNQPQHF.

This clonotype was recorded many times. This chain connects TRBV29-1 to TRBJ2-1, with D perhaps TRBD1 (6 bases). V shed 3 bases and J shed 9 bases, with 15 bases lying between them. Germline CDR1 is SQVTM and CDR2 is ANQGSEA. This CDR3 region has 13 residues. CDR3 sequence: CSVDLGARAEQFF. Here the CDR3 DNA reads TGCAGCGTTGACCTGGGGGCGAGGGCTGAGCAGTTCTTC.

This clonotype was seen many times. The CDR3, as DNA: TGTGCCAGCAGTCAAGGGACTAGCGGGAGTACCGGGGAGCTGTTTTTT. Amino acids: CASSQGTSGSTGELFF. The genes are TRBV12-3 or TRBV12-4 and TRBJ2-2; TRBD2 matches 14 bases. With 5 bases clipped from V and 5 bases from J, the junction kept 4 bases outside the gene matches. CDR3 length: 16 amino acids.

This clonotype occurred a few times. V is TRBV5-1 and J is TRBJ2-1; D is undetermined. The CDR3 has 13 residues. Trimming stripped 4 bases from V and 2 bases from J, with 7 bases between. Germline V gene data show CDR1 as SGHRS and CDR2 as YFSETQ. The CDR3 loop is CASSETTYNEQFF. The CDR3, as DNA: TGCGCCAGCAGCGAAACTACCTACAATGAGCAGTTCTTC.

As regards this clonotype: A much larger clonotype is one base distant, so this may be a read error. J is TRBJ2-3 and V is TRBV24-1; 12 bases are shared with TRBD1. From germline, CDR1 is KGHDR and CDR2 SFDVKD. The CDR3 contains 19 residues. The CDR3 loop is CATSGSGTGGFSGTDTQCF. The CDR3 DNA reads TGTGCCACCAGTGGTTCCGGGACAGGGGGCTTTAGCGGCACAGATACGCAGTGTTTT.